The clone carrying this TCR beta chain appeared a few times. Combining a sample-barcoded 5' primer with a J-beta primer mix, a second PCR ran for roughly 7 to 11 cycles. TCRdb ran MiXCR on the 5' RACE reads and lists one entry per CDR3 protein. This sample has 700,000 to 950,000 distinct CDR3 sequences; around 40% occur once, and the top ten carry around a fifth. Germline CDR1 LGHDT, CDR2 YNNKEL (reference sequence). The CDR3 totals 14 residues. The V gene lost 4 bases and the J gene lost 2 bases, with 11 bases spanning the gap. This entry comes from a study of blood T cells in healthy people across ages.

The specimen sequenced was blood. This chain uses TRBV3-1 with TRBJ2-5; D might be TRBD1 or TRBD2, each matching 5 bases. The source of this sequence is a woman aged 55-69 years in good health. CDR3 DNA sequence: TGTGCCAGCAGCCCCTGGGACCGGCAAGAGACCCAGTACTTC. Its translation is CASSPWDRQETQYF.